This T cell receptor (beta chain) appears in the sequencing data of a study of early T cells in non-severe SARS-CoV-2 infection. There are 16 residues in the CDR3. Germline V gene lookup returns CDR1 SNHLY and CDR2 FYNNEI. Trimming at V came to 6 bases and at J to 3 bases, leaving 9 bases not matched to a gene. TCRdb reprocessed the 5' RACE reads with MiXCR, giving one entry per CDR3 protein. The sample consists of roughly 75,000 distinct CDR3 sequences, around 11% of them appearing once. The receptor's source is an adult who was a healthcare worker with PCR-confirmed SARS-CoV-2 infection or an uninfected control (not recorded which). The V call is TRBV2, the J call TRBJ2-5; 11 positions match TRBD1. Sequencing was done on a sample of whole blood. CDR3 protein: CASRRDRGSLEETQYF. The CDR3 DNA sequence: TGTGCCAGCAGACGGGACAGGGGGAGTCTTGAAGAGACCCAGTACTTC.